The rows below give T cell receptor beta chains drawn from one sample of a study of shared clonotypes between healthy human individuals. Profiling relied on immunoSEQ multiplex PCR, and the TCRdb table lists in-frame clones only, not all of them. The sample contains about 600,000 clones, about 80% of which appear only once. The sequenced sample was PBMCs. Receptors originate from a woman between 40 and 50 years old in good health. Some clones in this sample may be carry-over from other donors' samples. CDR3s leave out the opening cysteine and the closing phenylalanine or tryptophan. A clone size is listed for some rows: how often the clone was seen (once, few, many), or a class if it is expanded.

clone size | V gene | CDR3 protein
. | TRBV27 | ASSLRQGNQPQH
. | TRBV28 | ASRLDRDRSYEQY
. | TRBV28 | ASSPTGGYQPQH
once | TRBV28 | ASTRGGAYPQH
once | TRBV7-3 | ASSKSIRDTGELF
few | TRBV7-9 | ASSLNGVAQH
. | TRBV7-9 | ASSPGQGTFYEQY
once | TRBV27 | ASSSAPGTGAATSPYEQY
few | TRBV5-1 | ASSLSTSVYGYT
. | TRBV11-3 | ASSLGLAPQETQY
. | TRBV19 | ASSIDLATYGYT
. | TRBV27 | ASSWTGSNYGYT
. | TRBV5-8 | ASSLKGVREKLF
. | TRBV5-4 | ASTGIDEQY
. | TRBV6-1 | ASSEGGQGRNTIY
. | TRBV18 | ASSPPGGLSGTGELF
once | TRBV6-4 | ASSGIRSRSYEQY
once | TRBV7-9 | ASSFKSDTEAF
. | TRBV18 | ASFPSGRGATEAF
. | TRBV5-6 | ASTWDHRSDTQY
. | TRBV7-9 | ASSVDYQGQF
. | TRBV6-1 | ASSELAQPQH
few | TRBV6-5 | ASGRVNSPLH
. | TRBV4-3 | ASSQEGGIGEQY
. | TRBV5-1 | ASSISLRGDTQY
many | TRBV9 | ASSVGGGGEQY
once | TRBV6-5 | ASRRTSGRTDTQY
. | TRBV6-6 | ASLAPGANVLT
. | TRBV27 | ASSWGGGANTGELF
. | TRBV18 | ASSPTPGTVNQPQH
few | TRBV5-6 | ASSLATSGRTDTQY
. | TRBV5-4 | ASSAPGTSGRSTDTQY
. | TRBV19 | ASSSAYEQY
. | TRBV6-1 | ASRGGYRVHGYT
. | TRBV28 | ASTSWVIGGESTDTQY
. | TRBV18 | ASSPLVGSNEKLF
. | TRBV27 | ASSFSGDLYEQY
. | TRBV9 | ASSPKRSESQETQY
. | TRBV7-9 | ASSLSGRSGELF
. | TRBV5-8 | ASSLGLAANTGELF
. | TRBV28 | ASSTGGNYGYT
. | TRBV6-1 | ASSEDRDTEAF
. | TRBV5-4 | ASSLGQGRSLQAF
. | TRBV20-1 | SARGGNGYT
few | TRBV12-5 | ASGWERPQY
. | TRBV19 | ASSKGQINNEQF
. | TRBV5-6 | ASSLSPGNTIY
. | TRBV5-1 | ASMKHDRNTEAF
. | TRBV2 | ASSPYERRRF
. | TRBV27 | ASSPLLRTGRDQPQH
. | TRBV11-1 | ASSRGQGDTDTQY